The rows below give T cell receptor beta chains drawn from one sample of a study of blood T cells in healthy people across ages. A single record per CDR3 protein comes from TCRdb applying MiXCR to the 5' RACE reads. The sample holds 1.2 million to 1.5 million distinct CDR3 sequences, 40% to 50% seen once. Sample: blood. The origin of the receptors is a woman aged 18-30 years in good health. Each CDR3 is given with its conserved first and last residue. The D gene is left open where the match is weak. Rows give clone size only sometimes, using once, few, many, or a class for an expanded clone.

j_call clone_size v_call d_call cdr3_nt cdr3_aa
TRBJ1-2 NA TRBV18 NA TGTGCCAGCTCACCACCGCGAGGAGGGACCTTGGGAGGCTACACCTTC CASSPPRGGTLGGYTF
TRBJ2-6 NA TRBV4-1 NA TGCGCCAGCAGCCAGTACAGGGCTGGGGCCAACGTCCTGACTTTC CASSQYRAGANVLTF
TRBJ1-2 NA TRBV7-2 NA TGTGCCAGCAGTTCTCAGGTGACCCCCTCCTATGGCTACACCTTC CASSSQVTPSYGYTF
TRBJ2-7 NA TRBV12-3/TRBV12-4 TRBD2 TGTGCCAGCAGTCCCCAAGGGACTAGCGGGAGAAGTGGGGTCGCCGAGCAGTACTTC CASSPQGTSGRSGVAEQYF
TRBJ2-1 few TRBV7-3 NA TGTGCCAGCAGCTTTTTTGGTGGCAATGAGCAGTTCTTC CASSFFGGNEQFF
TRBJ1-6 NA TRBV20-1 NA TGCAGTGCTAGAGATATGGAGGGACCTTATAATTCACCCCTCCACTTT CSARDMEGPYNSPLHF
TRBJ2-5 few TRBV5-1 NA TGCGCCAGCAGCTTGGGCGACGGGAGAGTGGAGACCCAGTACTTC CASSLGDGRVETQYF
TRBJ2-7 NA TRBV20-1 TRBD2 TGCAGTGCCGGACGAGCGGGGGGGGACTCCTACGAGCAGTACTTT CSAGRAGGDSYEQYF
TRBJ1-1 NA TRBV5-1 TRBD1 TGCGCCAGCAGCTTGTCACAGGGGGTCACTGAAGCTTTCTTT CASSLSQGVTEAFF
TRBJ2-1 NA TRBV10-2 TRBD2 TGCGCCGCCGCCCTACTAGCGGACAATGAGCAGTTCTTC CAAALLADNEQFF
TRBJ2-7 few TRBV28 NA TGTGCCAGCAGTTCTCCCGGACAAGGGGGAGCCTACGAGCAGTACTTC CASSSPGQGGAYEQYF
TRBJ1-4 few TRBV7-9 TRBD1 TGTGCCAGCAGCCCGGGACAGGGACCTAATGAAAAACTGTTTTTT CASSPGQGPNEKLFF
TRBJ2-7 NA TRBV20-1 NA TGCAGTGCTAGAGTAACCGGCTACAATGAGCAGTACTTC CSARVTGYNEQYF
TRBJ2-1 few TRBV6-1 TRBD2 TGTGCCAGCAGGGTCCTAGCGGGGGGGTTCGGGGTCGATGAGCAGTTCTTC CASRVLAGGFGVDEQFF
TRBJ2-7 NA TRBV21-1 NA TGTGCCAGCAGCCCGAGGGGGGACAGGGTATCCTACGAGCAGTACTTC CASSPRGDRVSYEQYF
TRBJ2-5 many TRBV5-1 NA TGCGCCAGCAGCTTGAACCTCCAAGAGACCCAGTACTTC CASSLNLQETQYF
TRBJ2-1 few TRBV5-6 TRBD1 TGTGCCAGCAGCTCTATTGGGGACAGGGGGTCCGATGAGCAGTTCTTC CASSSIGDRGSDEQFF
TRBJ2-1 few TRBV9 NA TGTGCCAGCAGCGTGGGGTGGGGGGACAATGAGCAGTTCTTC CASSVGWGDNEQFF
TRBJ1-1 NA TRBV28 NA TGTGCCAGCACAGGAATGAACACTAAAGCTTTCTTT CASTGMNTKAFF
TRBJ2-1 NA TRBV20-1 TRBD2 TGCAGTGCCTGGGGCGGGGGGCGAGCGGATGAGCAGTTCTTC CSAWGGGRADEQFF
TRBJ2-4 NA TRBV20-1 NA TGCAGTGCTAGACTACCGGGCCCCATAAACAAAAACATTCAGTACTTC CSARLPGPINKNIQYF
TRBJ2-1 few TRBV12-3/TRBV12-4 TRBD2 TGTGCCAGCAGTTTCGGCGGGAGTGTTTTCAATGAGCAGTTCTTC CASSFGGSVFNEQFF
TRBJ2-1 NA TRBV29-1 NA TGCAGCGTTGAAACTGCCGGGGTCCACCCTACCTCCTACGAGCAGTTCTTC CSVETAGVHPTSYEQFF
TRBJ2-3 NA TRBV20-1 TRBD2 TGCAGTGCTAGAGTGGCGGGAGACGGTGAGGATACGCAGTATTTT CSARVAGDGEDTQYF
TRBJ2-7 NA TRBV20-1 NA TGCAGTGCCAGGGGGGAGAGCTCCTACAATGAGCAGTACTTC CSARGESSYNEQYF
TRBJ2-7 few TRBV7-2 TRBD2 TGTGCCAGCAGCCTTGGGACTAGCGGGAGCGAGCAGTACTTC CASSLGTSGSEQYF
TRBJ2-7 NA TRBV5-1 NA TGCGCCAGCAGCCCTGGAGTGCAGGGGTTGACCCACTACGAGCAGTACTTC CASSPGVQGLTHYEQYF
TRBJ1-5 few TRBV20-1 TRBD1 TGCAGTGCTAGGCAGCCGCGGGACAGCCCTAGCAATCAGCCCCAGCATTTT CSARQPRDSPSNQPQHF
TRBJ2-3 few TRBV11-3 TRBD2 TGTGCCAGCAGCTTAGACAGCGGGAGGGGAGATACGCAGTATTTT CASSLDSGRGDTQYF
TRBJ2-5 NA TRBV2 TRBD2 TGTGCCAGCAGACAGACGGGACTAGCGGGGGGTCTCCAAGAGACCCAGTACTTC CASRQTGLAGGLQETQYF
TRBJ2-7 NA TRBV6-6 NA TGTGCCAGCAGACCTACCTCGGCAGTCAACTACGAGCAGTACTTC CASRPTSAVNYEQYF
TRBJ1-5 NA TRBV5-1 TRBD1 TGCGCCAGCAGCAAGGGGACAGGGGTTTGGCAGCCCCAGCATTTT CASSKGTGVWQPQHF
TRBJ2-6 NA TRBV10-3 NA TGTGCCATCAGTGAGCGAGGGTCCGACCTCTCTGGGGCCAACGTCCTGACTTTC CAISERGSDLSGANVLTF
TRBJ2-7 NA TRBV6-6 TRBD1 TGTGCCAGCAGTTGCCGGGACAGCTCCTGCTCCTACGGGCAGTACTTC CASSCRDSSCSYGQYF
TRBJ2-3 NA TRBV20-1 TRBD2 TGCAGTGCTAGAGCACGAGCGGGGACAGATACGCAGTATTTT CSARARAGTDTQYF
TRBJ2-7 NA TRBV5-1 TRBD1 TGCGCCAGCAGCCCCTGGGGGACAGTGACCTACGAGCAGTACTTC CASSPWGTVTYEQYF
TRBJ2-7 NA TRBV29-1 NA TGCAGCGCCGAGGGTCCGACAGAAGACAATGAGCAGTACTTC CSAEGPTEDNEQYF